This paragraph covers one T cell receptor beta chain sequence. The data were taken from a study of cytomegalovirus exposure and HLA in healthy donors. Study at large: Most genotyped donors, over 70% of 350 to 500, had Caucasian-associated genetic ancestry.

PCR amplification relied on 60 Vbeta primers (plus 13 Jbeta primers). Sequencing was performed with immunoSEQ multiplex PCR; in TCRdb, only in-frame clones are kept and a portion is missing. The sample table includes more than 50,000 clones. The CDR3 runs 13 residues. The germline V gene has CDR1 SQVTM and CDR2 ANQGSEA. Trimming cost V 7 bases and J 0 bases, with 13 bases left between them. The TCR comes from a man aged 45-60 years in good health and CMV-seropositive. The V call is TRBV29-1, the J call TRBJ2-7, with D possibly TRBD1 on 5 matching bases. The sample consisted of PBMCs. CDR3 DNA: TGCAGCGCGGGTCCAGGGCCCTCCTACGAGCAGTACTTC. This sequence encodes CSAGPGPSYEQYF.